This paragraph reports one T cell receptor beta chain. Under the authors' procedure: Estimation of nucleated cell counts relied on the amplification of reference gene primers. Sequenced by immunoSEQ multiplex PCR; TCRdb stores in-frame clones only, minus some. V and J calls plus clone size are reproduced from that table; the DNA served to infer D and trimming. The sample shows tens of thousands of clones, about 70% of them seen only once. This entry is derived from a study of blood T cell repertoires in COVID-19. The CDR3 loop spans 13 amino acids. V was clipped by 2 bases and J by 1 base, with 8 bases between them. Per germline, CDR1 GTSNPN and CDR2 SVGIG (reference sequence).

The chain is built from TRBV30 and TRBJ2-5; no clear D. Sequencing input: peripheral blood. The receptor was derived from a man older than 75 with acute or convalescent COVID-19. The CDR3 loop reads CAWSRLFQETQYF. CDR3 nucleotides: TGTGCCTGGAGTCGACTCTTCCAAGAGACCCAGTACTTC.